This T cell receptor (beta chain) was captured by sequencing in a study of blood T cell repertoires in COVID-19. This clone has just one count. Some clones are missing from TCRdb's copy, which holds only in-frame ones; the method was immunoSEQ multiplex PCR. Here the sample spans around 210,000 clones, around nine tenths being singletons. The material sequenced was peripheral blood. This clonotype was sampled from a man between 18 and 29 years old with active or convalescent COVID-19.

The CDR3 sequence: CASWDLAGGPEEQYF. CDR3 in DNA: TGTGCCAGCTGGGATCTAGCGGGAGGGCCTGAGGAGCAGTACTTC. V and J are TRBV6-5 and TRBJ2-7; 12 bases are a match to TRBD2. This CDR3 has 15 amino acids. After removal of 8 bases from V and 7 bases from J, the junction contained 12 bases not matched to a gene. Germline CDR1 reads MNHEY; CDR2 reads SVGAGI.